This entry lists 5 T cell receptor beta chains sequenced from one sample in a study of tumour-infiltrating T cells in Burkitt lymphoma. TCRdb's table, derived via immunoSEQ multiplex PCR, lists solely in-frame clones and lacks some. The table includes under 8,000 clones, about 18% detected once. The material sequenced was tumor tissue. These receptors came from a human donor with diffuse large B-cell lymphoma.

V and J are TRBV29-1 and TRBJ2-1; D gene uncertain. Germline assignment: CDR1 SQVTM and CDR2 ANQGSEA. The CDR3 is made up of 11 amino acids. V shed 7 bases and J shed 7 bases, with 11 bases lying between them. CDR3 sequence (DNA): TGCAGCGCGCAAGGGTGGAATGAGCAGTTCTTC. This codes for CSAQGWNEQFF.

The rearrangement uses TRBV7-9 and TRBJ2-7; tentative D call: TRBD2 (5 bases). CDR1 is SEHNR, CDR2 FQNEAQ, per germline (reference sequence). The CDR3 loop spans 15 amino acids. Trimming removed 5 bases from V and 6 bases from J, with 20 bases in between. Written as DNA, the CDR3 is TGTGCCAGCAGCGAAGCGGCGGGCAAGACCGGCGAGCAGTACTTC. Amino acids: CASSEAAGKTGEQYF.

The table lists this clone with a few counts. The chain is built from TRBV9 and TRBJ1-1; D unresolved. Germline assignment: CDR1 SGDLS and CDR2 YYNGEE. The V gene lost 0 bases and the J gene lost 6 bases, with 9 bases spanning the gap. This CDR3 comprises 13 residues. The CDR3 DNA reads TGTGCCAGCAGCGTAGCGAATAACGCTGAAGCTTTCTTT. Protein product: CASSVANNAEAFF.

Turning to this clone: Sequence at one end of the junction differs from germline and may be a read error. This chain's CDR3 is CASSAFTSGDYGQYF. The CDR3 nucleotides are TGTGCCAGCAGCGCTTTTACTAGCGGGGACTACGGGCAGTACTTC. The rearrangement uses TRBV7-9 and TRBJ2-7; 10 nucleotides agree with TRBD2. The CDR3 loop spans 15 amino acids. Germline V CDR1 and CDR2: SEHNR, FQNEAQ (reference sequence).

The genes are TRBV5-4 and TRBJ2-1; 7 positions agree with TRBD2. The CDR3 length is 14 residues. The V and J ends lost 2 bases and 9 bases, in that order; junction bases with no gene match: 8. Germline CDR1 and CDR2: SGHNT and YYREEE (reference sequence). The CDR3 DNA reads TGTGCCAGCAGCTTACGGACTAGTTTGAGTGAGCAGTTCTTC. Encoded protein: CASSLRTSLSEQFF.